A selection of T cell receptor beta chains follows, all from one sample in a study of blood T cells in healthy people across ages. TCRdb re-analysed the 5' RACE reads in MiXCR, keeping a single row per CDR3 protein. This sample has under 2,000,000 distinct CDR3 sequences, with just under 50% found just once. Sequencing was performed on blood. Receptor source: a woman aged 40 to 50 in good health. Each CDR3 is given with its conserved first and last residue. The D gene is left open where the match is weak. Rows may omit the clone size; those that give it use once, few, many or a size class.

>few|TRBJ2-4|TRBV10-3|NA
TGTGCCATCAGTGGCGAACTAGATTTAGGCATTCAGTACTTC
CAISGELDLGIQYF
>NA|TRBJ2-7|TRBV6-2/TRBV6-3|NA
TGTGCCAGCAGATGGGGTGTCGGCTCCTACGAGCAGTACTTC
CASRWGVGSYEQYF
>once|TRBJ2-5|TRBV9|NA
TGTGCCAGCAGCGCGCCAACTAACGGGTTCCAAGAGACCCAGTACTTC
CASSAPTNGFQETQYF
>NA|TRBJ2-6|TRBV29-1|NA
TGCAGCGTTGTAATTCCGGGGTCTGGGGCCAACGTCCTGACTTTC
CSVVIPGSGANVLTF
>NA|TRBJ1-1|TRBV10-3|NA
TGTGCCATCAGTGAATTTGGTTCCAGGGTGAGGGACACTGAAGCTTTCTTT
CAISEFGSRVRDTEAFF
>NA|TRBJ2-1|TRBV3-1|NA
TGTGCCAGCGGGGGAACAGATGAGCAGTTCTTC
CASGGTDEQFF
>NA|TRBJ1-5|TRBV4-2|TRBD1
TGTGCCAGCAGCCAAGGGGGACAGGTAGATCAGCCCCAGCATTTT
CASSQGGQVDQPQHF
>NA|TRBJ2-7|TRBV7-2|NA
TGTGCCAGCAGCTTATCGACGGCCTTCGAGCAGTACTTC
CASSLSTAFEQYF
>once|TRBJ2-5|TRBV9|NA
TGTGCCAGCAGCGTAGGGAATTGGGCCCAAGAGACCCAGTACTTC
CASSVGNWAQETQYF
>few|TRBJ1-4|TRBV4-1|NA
TGCGCCAGCAGCCAAGTGGCGATAGGAACTAATGAAAAACTGTTTTTT
CASSQVAIGTNEKLFF
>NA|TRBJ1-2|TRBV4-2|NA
TGTGCCAGCAGCCAAGATAGTCCAAAGGGAGATGGCTACACCTTC
CASSQDSPKGDGYTF
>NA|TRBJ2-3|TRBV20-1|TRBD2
TGCAGCCTTTCACTAGCGGGGGAACCGAAGGATACGCAGTATTTT
CSLSLAGEPKDTQYF
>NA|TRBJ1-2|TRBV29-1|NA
TGCAGCGTTGACAATCAGGCGGCCTATGGCTACACCTTC
CSVDNQAAYGYTF
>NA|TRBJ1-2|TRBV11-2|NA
TGTGCCAGCAGCATGGATCATGGCTACACCTTC
CASSMDHGYTF
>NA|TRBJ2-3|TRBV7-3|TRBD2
TGTGCCAGCAGCCCCGGGACAGCGGGAGGGGATACGCAGTATTTT
CASSPGTAGGDTQYF
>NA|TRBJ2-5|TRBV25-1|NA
TGTGCCAGCATGGCGGCTAAACCTGGGGAGACCCAGTACTTC
CASMAAKPGETQYF
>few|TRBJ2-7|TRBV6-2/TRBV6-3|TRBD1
TGTGCCAGCAGGAGGGACAGGGCATCTACAGTTGAGTACTTC
CASRRDRASTVEYF
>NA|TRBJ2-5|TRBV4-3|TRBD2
TGCGCCAGCAGCCAAGATTGGAGCGGGGGAGGCGAGACCCAGTACTTC
CASSQDWSGGGETQYF
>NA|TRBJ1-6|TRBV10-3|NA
TGTGCCATCACTTCGGACAGTCAGGGTTCACCCCTCCACTTT
CAITSDSQGSPLHF
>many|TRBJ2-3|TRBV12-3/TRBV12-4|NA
TGTGCCAGCAGCTCCCAAGATACGCAGTATTTT
CASSSQDTQYF
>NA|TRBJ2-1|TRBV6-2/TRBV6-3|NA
TGTGCCACCAGAGGACGGGTGGCCTACAATGAGCAGTTCTTC
CATRGRVAYNEQFF
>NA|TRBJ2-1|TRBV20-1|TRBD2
TGCAGTGCTCTAGCGGGGGTGAGCTCCTACAATGAGCAGTTCTTC
CSALAGVSSYNEQFF
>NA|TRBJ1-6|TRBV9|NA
TGTACCAGCAGCGTAGACGGGGACCCCGGGCACCTCCACTTT
CTSSVDGDPGHLHF
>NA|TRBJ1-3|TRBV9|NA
TGTGCCAGCGCCCAGGACAGCTACTCTGGAAACACCATATATTTT
CASAQDSYSGNTIYF
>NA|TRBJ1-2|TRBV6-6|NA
TGTGCCAGCAGTTACTCGGGCAGGGATTCTTATGGCTACACCTTC
CASSYSGRDSYGYTF
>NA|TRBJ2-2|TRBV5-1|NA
TGCGCCAGCGCCCGGGGGGCGGACACCGGGGAGCTGTTTTTT
CASARGADTGELFF
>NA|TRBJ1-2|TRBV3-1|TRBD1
TGTGCCTGCAGCCAACGTGGGACAGACTATGGCTACACCTTC
CACSQRGTDYGYTF
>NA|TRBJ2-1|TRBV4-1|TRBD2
TGCGCCAGCAGCCAGTTAGGACTAGCGGGGGGGTCATTTTGCGATGAGCAGTTCTTC
CASSQLGLAGGSFCDEQFF
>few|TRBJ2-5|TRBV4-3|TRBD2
TGCGCCAGCAGCCAAGATATGCGGGGGGTTGAAGAGACCCAGTACTTC
CASSQDMRGVEETQYF
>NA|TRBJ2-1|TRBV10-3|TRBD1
TGTACCATCAGTGTTCCGGGACAGGGGTCAGGGCAGTTCTTC
CTISVPGQGSGQFF
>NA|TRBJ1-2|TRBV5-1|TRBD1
TGCGCCAGCAGCTTCCTAACCGGGACAGGGGGCAATGGCTACACCTTC
CASSFLTGTGGNGYTF
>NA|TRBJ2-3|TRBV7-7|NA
TGTGCTAGCAGCTTACAGGGCGGAAAGCAGTATTTT
CASSLQGGKQYF
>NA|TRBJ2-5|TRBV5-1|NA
TGCGCCAGCAGCTTGGACAGGTTGGAGAAGACCCAGTACTTC
CASSLDRLEKTQYF
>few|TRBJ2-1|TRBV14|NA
TGTGCCAGCAGCCAAGGACCGTGGAATGAGCAGTTCTTC
CASSQGPWNEQFF
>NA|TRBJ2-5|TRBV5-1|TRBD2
TGCGCCAGCAGCGGTAGTATGACTAGCGGGGCCCTCCAAGAGACCCAGTACTTC
CASSGSMTSGALQETQYF
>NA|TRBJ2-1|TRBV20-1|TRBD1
TGCAGTGCTAGACCGGGACAGTCCTACAATGAGCAGTTCTTC
CSARPGQSYNEQFF
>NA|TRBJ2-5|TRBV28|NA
TGTGCCAGCCGACCCAGGGAGCGAGAGACCCAGTACTTC
CASRPRERETQYF
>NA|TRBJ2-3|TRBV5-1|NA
TGCGCCAGCAGCTTGGTGCGGGGCTCTAGCACAGATGCGCAGTATTTT
CASSLVRGSSTDAQYF